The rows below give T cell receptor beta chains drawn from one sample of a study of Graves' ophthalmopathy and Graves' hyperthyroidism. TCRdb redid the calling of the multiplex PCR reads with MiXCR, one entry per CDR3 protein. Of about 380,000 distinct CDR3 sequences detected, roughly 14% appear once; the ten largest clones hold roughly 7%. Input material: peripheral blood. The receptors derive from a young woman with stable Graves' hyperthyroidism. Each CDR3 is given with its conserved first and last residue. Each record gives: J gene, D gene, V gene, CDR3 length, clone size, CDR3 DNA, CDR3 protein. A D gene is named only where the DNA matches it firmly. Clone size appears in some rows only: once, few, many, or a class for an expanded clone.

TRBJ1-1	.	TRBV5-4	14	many	TGTGCCAGCACCCTTAGAGGCATGAACACTGAAGCTTTCTTT	CASTLRGMNTEAFF
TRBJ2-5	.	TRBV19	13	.	TGTGCCAGTAGTATGTTCGGTGAAGAGACCCAGTACTTC	CASSMFGEETQYF
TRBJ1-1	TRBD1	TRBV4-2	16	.	TGTGCCAGCAGCCTCTGGACAGGGGGAGGGAACACTGAAGCTTTCTTT	CASSLWTGGGNTEAFF
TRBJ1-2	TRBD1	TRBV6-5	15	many	TGTGCCAGCAGTTACATCGGACAGGGGGTGGATGGCTACACCTTC	CASSYIGQGVDGYTF
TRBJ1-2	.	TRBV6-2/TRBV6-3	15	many	TGTGCCAGCAGTTACTCCCCTCAGCTGGGGAATGGCTACACCTTC	CASSYSPQLGNGYTF
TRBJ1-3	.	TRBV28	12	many	TGTGCCAGCAGTTTGACTGGAAACACCATATATTTT	CASSLTGNTIYF
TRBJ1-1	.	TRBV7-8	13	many	TGTGCCAGCAGCTTAGCTGGGGGGGGTCAAGCTTTCTTT	CASSLAGGGQAFF
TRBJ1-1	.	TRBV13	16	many	TGTGCCAGCAGCTTACGAGGGGGAGATGGGAACACTGAAGCTTTCTTT	CASSLRGGDGNTEAFF
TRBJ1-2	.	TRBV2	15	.	TGTGCCAGCAGTGCAGGGCAGGGACGCAACTATGGCTACACCTTC	CASSAGQGRNYGYTF
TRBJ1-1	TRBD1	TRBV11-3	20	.	TGTGCCAGCAGCTTAGGACGTCGTGGGGGGACAGGGGGATCGCGGGGTGAAGCTTTCTTT	CASSLGRRGGTGGSRGEAFF
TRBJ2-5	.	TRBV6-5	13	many	TGTGCCAGCAGTTACGGGGGTTGGGAGACCCAGTACTTC	CASSYGGWETQYF
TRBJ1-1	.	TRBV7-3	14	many	TGTGCCAGCAGCGGAGGACACGGGAACACTGAAGCTTTCTTT	CASSGGHGNTEAFF
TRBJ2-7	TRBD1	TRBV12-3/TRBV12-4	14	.	TGTGCCAGCAGTTCTTCCGGGACAGAGTACGAGCAGTACTTC	CASSSSGTEYEQYF
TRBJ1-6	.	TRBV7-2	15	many	TGTGCCAGCAGCTTAGTGGGTAGGGACGAATCACCCCTCCACTTT	CASSLVGRDESPLHF
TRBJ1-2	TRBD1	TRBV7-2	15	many	TGTGCCAGCAGCTTTTTGGGACAGATTAACTATGGCTACACCTTC	CASSFLGQINYGYTF
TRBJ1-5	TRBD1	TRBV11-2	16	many	TGTGCCAGCAGCTTAGGAGGGACAGGGGGCAATCAGCCCCAGCATTTT	CASSLGGTGGNQPQHF
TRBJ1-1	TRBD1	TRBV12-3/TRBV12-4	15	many	TGTGCCAGCAGTCCGCGGACAGGGGGTAACACTGAAGCTTTCTTT	CASSPRTGGNTEAFF
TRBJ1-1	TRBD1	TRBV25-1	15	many	TGTGCCAGCAGTGAAACGACAGGGGCGCCCACTGAAGCTTTCTTT	CASSETTGAPTEAFF
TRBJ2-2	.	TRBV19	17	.	TGTGCCAGTAGTATAGACCCCGGGATAGTCGGCCCCGGGGAGCTGTTTTTT	CASSIDPGIVGPGELFF
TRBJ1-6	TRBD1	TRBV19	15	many	TGTGCCAGTAGTACGGCAGGGGGCCATAATTCACCCCTCCACTTT	CASSTAGGHNSPLHF
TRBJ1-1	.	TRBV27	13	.	TGTGCCAGCAGTTTATTTCGGGGCGCTGAAGCTTTCTTT	CASSLFRGAEAFF
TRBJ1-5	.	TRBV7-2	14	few	TGTGCCAGCAGAAAATGGGGGGGCCACCAGCCCCAGCATTTT	CASRKWGGHQPQHF
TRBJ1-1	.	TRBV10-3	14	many	TGTGCCATCCGGGGGGGAGGGGGGAACACTGAAGCTTTCTTT	CAIRGGGGNTEAFF
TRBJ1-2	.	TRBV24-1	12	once	TGTGCCACCCAGGACGGCTACAGTCCTCCCACCTTC	CATQDGYSPPTF
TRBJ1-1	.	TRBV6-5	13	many	TGTGCCAGCACCAGCGGGACAAGCACTGAAGCTTTCTTT	CASTSGTSTEAFF
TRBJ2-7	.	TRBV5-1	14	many	TGCGCCAGCAGCTTGACAGCTACAGTCTGGGAGCAGTACTTC	CASSLTATVWEQYF
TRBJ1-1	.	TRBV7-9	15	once	TGTGCCAGCGGCTTAGGTAGGGGTTTGAGCACTGAAGCTTTCTTT	CASGLGRGLSTEAFF
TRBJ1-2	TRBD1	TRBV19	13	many	TGTGCCAGTAATCGGGACAGGAGCTATGGCTACACCTTC	CASNRDRSYGYTF
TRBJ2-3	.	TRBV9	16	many	TGTGCCTGCAGCGTAGGTAGGGGGACTAGCACAGATACGCAGTATTTT	CACSVGRGTSTDTQYF
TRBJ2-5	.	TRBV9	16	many	TGTGCCAGCAGCGTCGGGACGACAAGAAAGCGGGAGACCCAGTACTTC	CASSVGTTRKRETQYF
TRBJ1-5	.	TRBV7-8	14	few	TGTGCCAGCAGCTCCCTAGGGTTCCATCAGCCCCAGCATTTT	CASSSLGFHQPQHF
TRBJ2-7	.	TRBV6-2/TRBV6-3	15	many	TGTGCCAGCAGTTACGCTGGCGGGGACTCCTACGAGCAGTACTTC	CASSYAGGDSYEQYF